This T cell receptor beta chain comes out of a study of blood T cell repertoires in COVID-19. The repertoire was sequenced with immunoSEQ multiplex PCR; TCRdb's copy has only in-frame clones and lacks some. The sample yields more than 350,000 clones, 75% to 90% seen once. The CDR3 extends over 17 amino acids. V dropped 7 bases and J dropped 2; count of bases not matched to a gene: 14. The germline CDR1 and CDR2 sequences are LNHDA and SQIVND (reference sequence). Participant age was roughly 18 to 95 years, and participants resided in about two dozen US areas. In assigning cohorts, the study relied on participant-reported clinical history. Cohort 3 donors counted as recovered after two negative PCRs, clearance, or resolved symptoms.

The sample taken for sequencing was PBMCs or T cells enriched from blood (not recorded which). The chain carries TRBV19 and TRBJ1-5; 7 nucleotides agree with TRBD1. This TCR was sampled from a man younger than 35 who had recovered from COVID-19. The CDR3 region has the DNA TGTGCCAGTAACCGACCGCTAACAGGGGTCGGCAATCAGCCCCAGCATTTT. Translated, it gives CASNRPLTGVGNQPQHF.